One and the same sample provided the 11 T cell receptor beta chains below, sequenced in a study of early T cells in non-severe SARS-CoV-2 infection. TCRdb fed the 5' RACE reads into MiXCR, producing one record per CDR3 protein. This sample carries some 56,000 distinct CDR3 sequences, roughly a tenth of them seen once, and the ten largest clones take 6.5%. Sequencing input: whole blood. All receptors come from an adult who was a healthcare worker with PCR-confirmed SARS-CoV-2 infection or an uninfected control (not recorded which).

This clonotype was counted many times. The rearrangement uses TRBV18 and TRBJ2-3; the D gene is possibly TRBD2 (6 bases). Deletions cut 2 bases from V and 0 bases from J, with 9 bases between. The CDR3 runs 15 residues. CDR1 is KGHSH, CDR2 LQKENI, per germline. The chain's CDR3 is CASSPTGTSTDTQYF. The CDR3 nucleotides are TGTGCCAGCTCACCAACGGGGACTAGCACAGATACGCAGTATTTT.

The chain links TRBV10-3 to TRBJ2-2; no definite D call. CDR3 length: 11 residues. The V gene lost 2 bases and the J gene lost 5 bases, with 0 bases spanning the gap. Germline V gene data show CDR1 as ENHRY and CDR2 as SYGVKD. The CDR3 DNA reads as TGTGCCATCAGTGAGACCGGGGAGCTGTTTTTT. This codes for CAISETGELFF.

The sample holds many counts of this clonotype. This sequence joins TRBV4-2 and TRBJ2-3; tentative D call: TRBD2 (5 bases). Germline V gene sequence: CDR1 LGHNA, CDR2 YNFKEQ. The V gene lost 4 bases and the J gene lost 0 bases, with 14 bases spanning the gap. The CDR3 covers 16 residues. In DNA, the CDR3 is TGTGCCAGCAGCCCCTTACCGGGCGGGAGCACAGATACGCAGTATTTT. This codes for CASSPLPGGSTDTQYF.

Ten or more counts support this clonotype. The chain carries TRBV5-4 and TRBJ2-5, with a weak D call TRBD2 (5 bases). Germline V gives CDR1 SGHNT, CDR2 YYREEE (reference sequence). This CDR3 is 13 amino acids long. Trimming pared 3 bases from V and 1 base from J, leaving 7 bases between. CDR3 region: CASSWRAQETQYF. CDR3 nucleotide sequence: TGTGCCAGCAGCTGGCGGGCCCAAGAGACCCAGTACTTC. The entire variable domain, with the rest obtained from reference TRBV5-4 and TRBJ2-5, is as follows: ETGVTQSPTHLIKTRGQQVTLRCSSQSGHNTVSWYQQALGQGPQFIFQYYREEENGRGNFPPRFSGLQFPNYSSELNVNALELDDSALYLCASSWRAQETQYFGPGTRLLVL.

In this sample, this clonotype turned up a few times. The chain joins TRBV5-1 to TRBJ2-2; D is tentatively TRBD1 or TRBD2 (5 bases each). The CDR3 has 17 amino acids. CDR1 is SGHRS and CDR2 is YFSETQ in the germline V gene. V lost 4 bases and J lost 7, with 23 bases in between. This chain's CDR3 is CASSLLRAERGGGELFF. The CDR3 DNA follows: TGCGCCAGCAGCCTTCTTCGAGCGGAAAGGGGTGGCGGGGAGCTGTTTTTT.

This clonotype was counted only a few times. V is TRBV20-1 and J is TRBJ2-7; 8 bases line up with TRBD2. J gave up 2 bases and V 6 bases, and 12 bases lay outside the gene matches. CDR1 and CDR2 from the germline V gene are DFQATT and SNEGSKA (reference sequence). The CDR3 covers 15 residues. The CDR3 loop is CSAQTPGLETYEQYF. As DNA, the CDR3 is TGCAGTGCCCAAACCCCGGGACTAGAGACCTACGAGCAGTACTTC.

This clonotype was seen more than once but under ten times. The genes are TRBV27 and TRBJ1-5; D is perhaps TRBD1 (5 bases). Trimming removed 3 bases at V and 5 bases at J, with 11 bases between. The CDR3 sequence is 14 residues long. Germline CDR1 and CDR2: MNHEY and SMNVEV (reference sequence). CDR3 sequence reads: CASSFGGTYQPQHF. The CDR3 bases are TGTGCCAGCAGTTTCGGGGGGACCTATCAGCCCCAGCATTTT.

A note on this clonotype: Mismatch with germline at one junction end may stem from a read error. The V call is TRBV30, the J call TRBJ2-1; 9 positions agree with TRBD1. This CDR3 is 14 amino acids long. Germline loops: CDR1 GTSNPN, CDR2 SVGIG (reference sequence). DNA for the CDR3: TGTGTCTGGAAGGGGGACAGGGTATATAATGAGCAGTTCTTC. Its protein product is CVWKGDRVYNEQFF.

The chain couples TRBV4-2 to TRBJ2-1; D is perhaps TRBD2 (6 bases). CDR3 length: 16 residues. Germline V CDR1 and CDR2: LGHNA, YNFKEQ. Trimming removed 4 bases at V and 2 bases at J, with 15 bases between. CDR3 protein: CASSLSGTSTYNEQFF. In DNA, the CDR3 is TGTGCCAGCAGCCTCTCCGGGACTTCCACCTACAATGAGCAGTTCTTC.

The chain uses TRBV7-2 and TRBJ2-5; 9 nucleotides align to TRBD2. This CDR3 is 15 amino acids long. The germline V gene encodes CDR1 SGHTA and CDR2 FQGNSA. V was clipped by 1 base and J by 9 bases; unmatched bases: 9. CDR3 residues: CASSLGLAEIVAQYF. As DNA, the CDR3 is TGTGCCAGCAGCTTAGGACTAGCGGAGATAGTTGCCCAGTACTTC.

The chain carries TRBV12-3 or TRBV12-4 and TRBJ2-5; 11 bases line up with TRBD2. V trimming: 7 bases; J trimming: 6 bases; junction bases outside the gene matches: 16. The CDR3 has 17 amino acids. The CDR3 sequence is CASTLGFTSGSMKTQYF. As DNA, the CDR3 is TGTGCCAGCACCCTGGGGTTTACTAGCGGGAGTATGAAGACCCAGTACTTC.